The sequence of this TCR beta chain was determined in a study of cytomegalovirus exposure and HLA in healthy donors. Study in general: Among the approximately 400 genotyped donors, more than 70% were placed in the Caucasian-associated ancestry cluster.

General study findings and limits: It was reportedly the case that the classifier diagnosed cytomegalovirus status with high specificity and sensitivity.

Donors in the study were healthy people who gave bone marrow. PCR involved 60 Vbeta and 13 Jbeta primers. The assay was immunoSEQ multiplex PCR, and TCRdb's table has in-frame clones only and misses some. The sample consists of 30,000 to 40,000 clones, about 80% of them appearing once. With respect to this clone: The target antigen is unknown.

CDR1 SGHNT and CDR2 YYREEE come from the germline V gene (reference sequence). V shed 1 base and J 0 bases; nucleotides not matched to a gene: 4. The CDR3 is 16 residues long. This clonotype originated in a male donor in good health and CMV-seronegative. The sample comprised PBMCs. This sequence joins TRBV5-4 and TRBJ1-1; 9 nucleotides agree with TRBD1. CDR3 amino acids: CASSLSGTGLNTEAFF. CDR3 nucleotides: TGTGCCAGCAGCTTGTCCGGGACAGGGCTGAACACTGAAGCTTTCTTT. Combining the CDR3 with reference TRBV5-4 and TRBJ1-1 gives the whole variable domain ETGVTQSPTHLIKTRGQQVTLRCSSQSGHNTVSWYQQALGQGPQFIFQYYREEENGRGNFPPRFSGLQFPNYSSELNVNALELDDSALYLCASSLSGTGLNTEAFFGQGTRLTVV.